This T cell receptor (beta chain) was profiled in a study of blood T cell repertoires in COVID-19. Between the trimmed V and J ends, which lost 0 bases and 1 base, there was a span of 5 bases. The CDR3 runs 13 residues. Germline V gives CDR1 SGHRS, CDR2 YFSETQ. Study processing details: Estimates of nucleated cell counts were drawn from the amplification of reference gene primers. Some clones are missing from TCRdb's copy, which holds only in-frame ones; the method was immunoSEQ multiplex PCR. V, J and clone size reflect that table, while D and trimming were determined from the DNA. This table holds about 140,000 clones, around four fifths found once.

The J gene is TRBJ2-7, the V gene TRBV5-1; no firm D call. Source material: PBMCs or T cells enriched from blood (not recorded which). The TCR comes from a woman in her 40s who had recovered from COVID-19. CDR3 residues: CASSLVGSYEQYF. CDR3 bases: TGCGCCAGCAGCTTGGTCGGTTCCTACGAGCAGTACTTC.